This entry is about one T cell receptor beta chain. The record originates from a study of T cells after yellow fever vaccination. Universal primer sites and UMIs were introduced during 5'RACE template-switching synthesis of TCR cDNA. TCRdb fed the 5' RACE reads into MiXCR, producing one record per CDR3 protein. The repertoire holds approximately 250,000 distinct CDR3 sequences, with roughly 5.2% as singletons. This CDR3 is built from 17 residues. Unmatched junction bases numbered 16, after V lost 3 bases and J lost 4 bases. The germline V gene encodes CDR1 DFQATT and CDR2 SNEGSKA (reference sequence).

The material sequenced was CD4+ T cells sorted from PBMCs, taken on the day of the yellow fever booster vaccination. V gene TRBV20-1 combines with J gene TRBJ1-2; the match to TRBD1 covers 8 bases. This receptor was obtained from a man younger than 30 who received the YFV17D yellow fever vaccine. The DNA of the CDR3 is TGCAGTGCTAGTGGCAGGGGGCGGTCGATAGGGGCCTATGGCTACACCTTC. Its protein is CSASGRGRSIGAYGYTF.